This T cell receptor beta chain was retrieved from a study of blood T cell repertoires in COVID-19. Data came from immunoSEQ multiplex PCR; TCRdb stores just in-frame clones and leaves some out. The sample consists of 60,000 to 70,000 clones, about 81% of them appearing once. The CDR3 runs to 16 residues. Germline CDR1 reads LGHDT; CDR2 reads YNNKEL (reference sequence). Germline trimming cut 6 bases from V and 3 bases from J; bases unmatched to any gene: 6. This chain uses TRBV3-1 (or the pseudogene TRBV3-2) with TRBJ1-6; TRBD1 aligns across 9 bases. The sample consisted of peripheral blood. The receptor was derived from an older man with acute or convalescent COVID-19. The CDR3, as DNA: TGTGCCAGCAGGCCCGGGACAGGGCTCTATAATTCACCCCTCCACTTT. Residues: CASRPGTGLYNSPLHF.